This record concerns one T cell receptor (beta chain) sequence. Its antigen is currently unknown. PCR used 60 Vbeta primers and 13 Jbeta primers. Assay used: immunoSEQ multiplex PCR; TCRdb lists only in-frame clones, some missing. The sample consists of approximately 200,000 clones, 60% to 80% of them appearing once. Per the germline V gene, CDR1 is MNHEY and CDR2 is SVGAGI. V lost 2 bases, J lost 10 bases, and 14 bases lay in between. CDR3 length: 14 amino acids. The data belong to a study of cytomegalovirus exposure and HLA in healthy donors. The overall study: Approximately 180 million T cells yielded approximately 110 million unique TCR beta sequences in earlier analysis. The study's findings and limits: It was assumed in the presence/absence analyses that sequencing depth was roughly uniform across donors. Most TCR sequences showed up rarely, but some public TCRs showed up in many donors.

Participants comprised healthy donors of bone marrow. The chain employs TRBV6-5 and TRBJ1-4; D is ambiguous. The source of this sequence is a young man in good health and CMV-seronegative. Material for sequencing was PBMCs. The DNA for the CDR3 is TGTGCCAGCAGTTACGACGGGGTTGCTGCAAAACTGTTTTTT. It encodes CASSYDGVAAKLFF.